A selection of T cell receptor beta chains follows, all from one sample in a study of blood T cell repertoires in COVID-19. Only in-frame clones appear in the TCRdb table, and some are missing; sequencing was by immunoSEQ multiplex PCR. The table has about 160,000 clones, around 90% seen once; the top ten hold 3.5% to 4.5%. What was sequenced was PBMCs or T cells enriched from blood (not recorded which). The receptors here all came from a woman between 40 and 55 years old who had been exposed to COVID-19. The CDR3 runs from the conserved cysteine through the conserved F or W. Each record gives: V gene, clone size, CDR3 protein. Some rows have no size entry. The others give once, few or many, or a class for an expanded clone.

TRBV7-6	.	CASSLRLAGGTSTDTQYF
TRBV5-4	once	CASSLVGSGGLTYNEQFF
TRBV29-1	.	CSVQVTNQPQHF
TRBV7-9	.	CASSLLEGTGGQPQHF
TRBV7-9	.	CASSLRGATTDTQYF
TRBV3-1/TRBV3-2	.	CASSPTGTGKGYTF
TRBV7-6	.	CASSLSRAETYEQYF
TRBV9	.	CASSTSPGGADTQYF
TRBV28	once	CASSPSGGYTF
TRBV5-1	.	CASSLGDRGRNEQFF
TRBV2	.	CASSDPTVEMNTEAFF
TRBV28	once	CASSAPGVYGYTF
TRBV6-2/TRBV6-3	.	CASSYSLAGPPYEQYF
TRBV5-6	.	CASSLFSGRSSYNEQFF
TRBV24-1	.	CATSGTGYTQYF
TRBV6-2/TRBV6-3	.	CASSYQGVGAFF
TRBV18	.	CASSPLGQNTEAFF
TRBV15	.	CATSRVGGANEKLFF
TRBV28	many	CASSLEEGAGEKLFF
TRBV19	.	CASSQAAGEYDEQYF
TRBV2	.	CASSESSGNTIYF
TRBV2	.	CASKNSGQGPYSGYTF
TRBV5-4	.	CASSFDVGDEKLFF
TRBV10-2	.	CASSEGTSPTDTQYF
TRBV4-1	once	CASSRQGQNQPQHF
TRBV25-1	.	CASSEPSRVGTEAFF
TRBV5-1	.	CASSTSGSLTDTQYF
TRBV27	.	CASGTGGYEQYF
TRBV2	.	CASSEETQYF
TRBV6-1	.	CASSEIAGGQDTQYF
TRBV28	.	CASGGLAGASYEQYF
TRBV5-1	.	CASSFQGGTEAFF
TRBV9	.	CASSVGLAGPNEQYF
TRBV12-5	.	CASGLPHRESGQETQYF
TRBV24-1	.	CATSDLSRVDSPLHF
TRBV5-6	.	CASSPDIQETQYF
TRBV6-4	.	CASSDGETGGYTF
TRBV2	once	CASRDRGNNEKLFF
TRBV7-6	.	CASSKQENTEAFF
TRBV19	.	CASSIAATYNEQFF
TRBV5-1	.	CASGRDFPNTEAFF
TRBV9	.	CASSVEPSDQPQHF
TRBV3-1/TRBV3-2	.	CASSRTGEGNQPQHF
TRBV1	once	CTSEGLGGYEQYF
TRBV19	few	CASNQGYQPQHF
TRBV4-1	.	CASSQGAGMSPLHF